This T cell receptor beta chain was sequenced during a study of shared clonotypes between healthy human individuals (dated by TCRdb to the early 2020s). Regarding the research as a whole: Two women and a few men aged 18 to 49 years were included in the cohort. For each donor, CD4 naive and CD4 memory were each run on three plates, CD8 naive on two plates, and CD8 memory on one plate. Between about 0.94 and 8.9 billion PBMCs per donor were obtained by leukapheresis. To increase sequencing depth and limit assay-specific biases, different laboratories used diverse techniques to prepare libraries and sequence TCR repertoires. To estimate repertoire size and how much clonotype sharing occurs between individuals, the study deeply sequenced the blood TCR repertoires of a handful of healthy adults.

Using the deep immunoSEQ assay, TCR CDR3 regions were amplified from genomic DNA by multiplex PCR. Genomic DNA extracted from each cell subset was distributed evenly over all wells of several immunoSEQ 96-well plates, and each plate served as one replicate. For sorted subsets, roughly 200 ng of genomic DNA, equivalent to about 30,000 T cell genomes, went into each replicate PCR. Purified libraries were quantified with a Qubit 3.0 fluorometer, sized on a Bioanalyzer 2100, and re-quantified with the KAPA Library Quantification kit. Every immunoSEQ 96-well plate was sequenced on a dedicated single-read 150-cycle Illumina NextSeq 550 flow cell. Turning to the authors' computational methods: Because only junctional sequences without quality scores were contained in the immunoSEQ output, filtering matching that applied to full-length reads could not be performed. To assign V/J genes and CDR3, sequences were annotated against IMGT germline references using PyIR, a Python wrapper for IgBLAST v1.9. Any read was removed if the V/J assignment was weak (E-value above 1e-6), the CDR3 was missing, or the read contained stop codons, out-of-frame junctions, or ambiguous translated residues. V3J clonotypes were defined by identical inferred V gene, J gene, and CDR3 amino acid sequence. To compute the percentage overlap between repertoires, the number of shared unique clonotypes was divided by the size of the smaller repertoire. Richness of each repertoire was evaluated using RTK rarefaction, the Chao1 estimator, and Recon v2.1 estimates of unobserved clonotypes. OLGA was used to compute generation probabilities for all TCRbeta clonotypes that the gDNA method yielded from a handful of donors. What TCRdb holds here is the immuneACCESS table cut down to in-frame rearrangements. Part of the clones is not present; checked against another copy, under half of the missing clones reflect an unresolved V gene, and the others are unexplained. V and J calls and clone size follow that table, whereas D and trimming were derived from the DNA. Present in this sample are 2 million to 3 million clones, 90% to 95% of which were seen just once. The ten largest clonotypes hold approximately 0.37% of the sample.

The donors were healthy, HIV-negative adults with no recently reported acute infections or vaccinations. All donors were Caucasian adults living in Nashville, Tennessee, USA. Magnetic negative selection was used to enrich CD4+ T cells, after which naive cells were positively selected on CD45RA and the negative fraction became the memory subset. After blood collection by leukapheresis, PBMCs were isolated using Ficoll-Histopaque density gradient centrifugation and then cryopreserved in the vapor phase of liquid nitrogen. Purity and quantity of every magnetically sorted T cell population were checked by analytical flow cytometry. From each sorted fraction, genomic DNA was isolated and quantified by UV absorbance on a Nanodrop 2000c. The germline V gene yields MNHEY for CDR1 and SVGAGI for CDR2. Its CDR3 holds 13 amino acids, cysteine through phenylalanine. The kept DNA is CDR3 alone, 39 bases in frame from the first base. Trimming removed 6 bases from V and 6 bases from J; the gene matches leave 5 bases unexplained.

Study-wide findings and limitations: Across four donors, roughly 5% of naive CD4, more than 3% of naive CD8, about 2.3% of memory CD4, and roughly 0.4% of memory CD8 clonotypes were shared. Sampling was restricted to blood, and TCR repertoires in tissues likely differ from the TCR repertoires found in blood. Even with the large sequencing depth, rarefaction of the sorted-subset datasets indicated that sequencing was incomplete. Pairwise subsampling led to the expectation that sequencing depth would affect the degree of clonotype sharing among donors. Larger estimated clonotype richness was generally found for naive subsets than for memory subsets. Because the study included a small number of donors, the genetic and exposure-history diversity represented was limited. Compared with non-shared clonotypes, the clonotypes found in all four sorted-subset donors had higher generation probabilities.

Of note for this clone: Its antigen is unknown. No much larger clone is present one base from it, and per-base qualities are unavailable.

Sequenced sample: naive CD4+ T cells from PBMCs. This sample's cell subset or site label indicates: CD45RA+ positively selected. The TCR originated in a young man in good health. Some clones in this sample may be carry-over from other donors' samples. The rearrangement joined TRBV6-5 to TRBJ2-7, with 10 bases aligning to TRBD1. The CDR3 reads as follows: CASRRTGGGEQYF. Read as DNA, the sequence is TGTGCCAGCAGGAGGACAGGGGGGGGCGAGCAGTACTTC.